This T cell receptor (beta chain) emerged from a study of blood T cell repertoires in COVID-19. As for the study in general: Material from acute and convalescent COVID-19 was sourced from the United States, Italy and Spain. From T cells, B-cell-depleted T cells, or PBMCs came the material, which was cDNA or gDNA.

There are 14 residues in the CDR3. Germline V gene data show CDR1 as SEHNR and CDR2 as FQNEAQ (reference sequence). Between the trimmed V and J ends, which lost 4 bases and 1 base, there was a span of 10 bases. This table comes from immunoSEQ multiplex PCR, and its TCRdb copy is limited to in-frame clones, with some not included. This sample carries about 46,000 clones, roughly nine tenths of them seen once, and the ten largest clones take under 20%. This TCR derives from a man between 70 and 80 years old with active COVID-19. V usage is TRBV7-9 and J usage is TRBJ2-5; D gene unclear. The sequenced sample was peripheral blood. CDR3 DNA: TGTGCCAGCAGCTATGTCGGGTCCCAAGAGACCCAGTACTTC. Amino acid sequence: CASSYVGSQETQYF.